This T cell receptor (beta chain) comes out of a study of OX40 agonist ivuxolimab in advanced cancers. Context from the whole study: Ivuxolimab was an agonistic, fully human IgG2 monoclonal antibody directed against OX40 (CD134), a costimulatory receptor. The point of sequencing TCRbeta in the periphery was to test whether ivuxolimab changed TCR sequence diversity and drove clonal T-cell expansion. Intravenous ivuxolimab was administered to patients every 2 weeks at six dose levels: 0.01, 0.1, 0.3, 1.5, 3 and 10 mg/kg. Among the 50 to 55 dose-escalation patients, roughly 20 had hepatocellular carcinoma, 15 or so melanoma, 9 renal cell carcinoma and 9 head and neck cancer. Patients were allowed to have had prior anti-PD-1, anti-PD-L1 or anti-CTLA-4 therapy, and roughly 40% of the dose-escalation patients had previously received checkpoint inhibitors. The dose-escalation cohort was almost 85% male with a mean age of approximately 60 years, ranging from roughly 23 to 85. The paper describes the monotherapy dose-escalation part (N of about 50 patients) of the phase I trial of ivuxolimab. Partial responses occurred in three dose-escalation patients: two with cutaneous melanoma and one with hepatocellular carcinoma. What the work shows at the level of the full study, not this receptor alone: In partial responders in the 0.1-3.0 mg/kg groups, normalized peripheral clonal expansion was found to be among the lowest, especially among CD8+ T cells. The antigen specificity of the peripheral T cells that underwent clonal expansion was not determined. Low levels of normalized T-cell clonal expansion were also seen in some patients who did not respond. On average, CD8+ T cells showed more expanded clones than CD4+ T cells after ivuxolimab. At doses from 0.1 to 3.0 mg/kg, clonal expansion was seen in both CD4+ and CD8+ blood T cells between baseline and week 6.

As for this clone: It has no known antigen specificity. No per-base quality is available; no much larger clone lies one base away.

The trial excluded patients who had a history of autoimmune disease or who were on systemic immunosuppression. Peripheral blood for TCR sequencing was collected from all dose cohorts at baseline, on cycle 4 day 1, and on cycle 7 day 1. Samples came from an open-label, multicenter, first-in-human phase I dose-escalation trial of ivuxolimab. Adults with locally advanced or metastatic melanoma, renal cell, hepatocellular, or head and neck squamous cell carcinoma were enrolled in the trial. Before TCR sequencing, CD4+ T cells and CD8+ T cells were sorted from peripheral blood as separate populations. To sequence the TCRbeta CDR3 region, genomic DNA was isolated from the sorted cells. TCRbeta CDR3 regions were sequenced using the immunoSEQ Assay. The table was pulled from immuneACCESS by TCRdb, which kept in-frame rearrangements only. Such tables lose some clones; where checked, under half of the loss comes from unresolved V genes, and the rest has no known cause. The sample table shows more than 90,000 clones, and roughly 80% are seen once. The ten largest clones add up to roughly 1.5% of the sample.

This clonotype was sampled from an adult with an advanced solid tumor such as melanoma, head and neck, liver or kidney cancer. The starting material was CD4+ or CD8+ T cells sorted from blood, obtained in a trial of the OX40 agonist ivuxolimab.

The CDR3 region has the sequence CASSSGQLPYEQYF. The DNA is TGCGCCAGCAGCTCTGGACAGCTACCCTACGAGCAGTACTTC. The sequence joins TRBV5-1 to TRBJ2-7; TRBD1 is a possible D gene, resting on 6 matching bases. V was cut back by 3 bases and J by 2 bases, leaving a gap of 12 bases between them. Taken from the germline V gene, the CDR1 and CDR2 loops are SGHRS and YFSETQ. The CDR3, cysteine through phenylalanine, is 14 amino acids long. Here the CDR3 DNA is all that survives: 42 bases in frame from base 1.